These 20 T cell receptor beta chains originate from one sample sequenced in a study of blood T cells in healthy people across ages. The use of a sample-barcoded 5' primer and a J-beta primer mix characterized a second PCR of roughly 7 to 11 cycles. MiXCR, run by TCRdb on the 5' RACE reads, gives a single entry per CDR3 protein. This repertoire shows approximately 810,000 distinct CDR3 sequences, under 40% found once; its top ten account for roughly 13%. Sample: blood. These receptor sequences come from a man between 18 and 35 years old in good health.

This clonotype was picked up one time. The chain carries TRBV4-1 and TRBJ1-5, with TRBD1 matching 7 bases. Looked up from germline, CDR1 is MGHRA and CDR2 is YSYEKL. The CDR3 contains 16 residues. V lost 1 base and J lost 5; bases outside the gene matches: 8. The CDR3 bases are TGCGCCAGCAGCCAAGTATATGCAGGGGGGGATCAGCCCCAGCATTTT. Protein: CASSQVYAGGDQPQHF.

About this clonotype: Germline is not matched at one junction end, which may reflect a read error. The V call is TRBV4-2, the J call TRBJ2-1; TRBD1 aligns across 9 bases. The CDR3 loop spans 17 amino acids. Germline lookup yields CDR1 LGHNA and CDR2 YNFKEQ. The CDR3 region has the DNA TGTGCCAGCAGCCGAACAGGCGGACAGGGGATCTACAATGAGCGGTTCTTC. Its protein product is CASSRTGGQGIYNERFF.

The chain uses TRBV2 and TRBJ1-1; D is unclear. CDR3 length equals 16 residues. V was trimmed by 0 bases and J by 5 bases, leaving 16 bases between them. Per the germline V gene, CDR1 is SNHLY and CDR2 is FYNNEI. For the CDR3, the DNA is TGTGCCAGCAGTGAAGCCCGTACCGAGGGTCGGACTGAAGCTTTCTTT. As protein: CASSEARTEGRTEAFF.

This clonotype was observed many times. V is TRBV6-6 and J is TRBJ1-5; 9 nucleotides match TRBD1. Germline V lookup: CDR1 MNHNY, CDR2 SVGAGI (reference sequence). V lost 4 bases, J lost 5 bases, and 6 bases stayed unmatched. CDR3 length: 15 amino acids. The CDR3 region is CASSFRRTGDQPQHF. For the CDR3, the DNA is TGTGCCAGCAGTTTTCGTCGGACAGGGGATCAGCCCCAGCATTTT.

This chain links TRBV5-5 with TRBJ2-3; no definite D call. The CDR3 length is 15 residues. Germline V gives CDR1 SGHKS, CDR2 YYEKEE (reference sequence). The V end lost 3 bases, the J end lost 0 bases, and 11 bases lay between the germline ends. CDR3 nucleotides: TGTGCCAGCAGCTACCCGTGGATTAGCACAGATACGCAGTATTTT. This translates into CASSYPWISTDTQYF. The whole variable domain, filled in from reference TRBV5-5 and TRBJ2-3, reads DAGVTQSPTHLIKTRGQQVTLRCSPISGHKSVSWYQQVLGQGPQFIFQYYEKEERGRGNFPDRFSARQFPNYSSELNVNALLLGDSALYLCASSYPWISTDTQYFGPGTRLTVL.

This clonotype was observed a handful of times. V and J are TRBV14 and TRBJ2-7; D remains ambiguous. Trimming removed 1 base at V and 2 bases at J, with 9 bases between. This CDR3 comprises 14 residues. Per germline, CDR1 SGHDN and CDR2 FVKESK. The CDR3 DNA reads TGTGCCAGCAGCCAAGTCGAACAGCCCTACGAGCAGTACTTC. It translates to CASSQVEQPYEQYF.

This clonotype has just one count. The chain employs TRBV20-1 and TRBJ2-1; no firm D call. Germline-derived CDR1 and CDR2 are DFQATT and SNEGSKA (reference sequence). V shed 6 bases and J shed 0 bases, with 12 bases lying between them. The CDR3 loop spans 14 amino acids. The DNA for the CDR3 is TGCAGTGCCCTCCAGGAAAGCTCCTACAATGAGCAGTTCTTC. Translated, it gives CSALQESSYNEQFF.

The chain joins TRBV6-5 to TRBJ2-2, with D possibly TRBD1 on 7 matching bases. The germline V gene has CDR1 MNHEY and CDR2 SVGAGI. The V end was cut by 2 bases, the J end by 0 bases, with 13 bases between. CDR3 length: 17 residues. CDR3 bases: TGTGCCAGCAGTTACAGGAGGGACAGCTCGAACACCGGGGAGCTGTTTTTT. It translates to CASSYRRDSSNTGELFF.

This clonotype was observed many times. The chain couples TRBV4-3 to TRBJ2-1; 12 bases are a match to TRBD2. The CDR3 has 21 residues. Germline loops: CDR1 LGHNA, CDR2 YSLEER. J gave up 0 bases and V 0 bases, and 12 bases lay outside the gene matches. CDR3 loop: CASSQDSRTSGAMSSYNEQFF. CDR3 bases: TGCGCCAGCAGCCAAGATTCGAGGACTAGCGGGGCCATGAGCTCCTACAATGAGCAGTTCTTC.

This clonotype was seen a handful of times. The rearrangement links TRBV20-1 to TRBJ1-1; D is ambiguous. This CDR3 has 14 residues. The germline CDR1 and CDR2 sequences are DFQATT and SNEGSKA (reference sequence). The V end was cut by 0 bases, the J end by 7 bases, with 15 bases between. CDR3 loop: CSARDQSVRDEAFF. CDR3 in DNA: TGCAGTGCTAGAGATCAGTCGGTGAGGGATGAAGCTTTCTTT.

V is TRBV29-1 and J is TRBJ2-1; no definite D call. V lost 1 base, J lost 8 bases, and 9 bases lay in between. This CDR3 has 12 residues. Germline V gives CDR1 SQVTM, CDR2 ANQGSEA. As DNA, the CDR3 is TGCAGCGTTGAAGTCAGGCTGGATGAGCAGTTCTTC. It encodes CSVEVRLDEQFF.

This chain connects TRBV29-1 to TRBJ1-2; the D gene is possibly TRBD1 (6 bases). The V end lost 4 bases, the J end lost 4 bases, and 16 bases lay between the germline ends. The CDR3 runs to 14 residues. The germline CDR1 and CDR2 sequences are SQVTM and ANQGSEA. The CDR3 here is CSVVPRDTGYGYTF. The CDR3 DNA reads as TGCAGCGTTGTACCCCGGGACACCGGCTATGGCTACACCTTC.

This clonotype was seen at least ten times. The chain employs TRBV29-1 and TRBJ2-5; D is possibly TRBD1 (6 bases). The CDR3 is 13 residues long. CDR1 and CDR2 from the germline V gene are SQVTM and ANQGSEA. The V end lost 6 bases, the J end lost 5 bases, and 16 bases lay between the germline ends. In nucleotides, the CDR3 is TGCAGCGTCCGGACAGTCTTCGGCGAGACCCAGTACTTC. This gives the protein CSVRTVFGETQYF.

This chain joins TRBV6-2 or TRBV6-3 and TRBJ2-2; possibly TRBD1 for D (6 bases). Germline CDR1 reads MNHEY; CDR2 reads SVGEGT. V was clipped by 7 bases and J by 8 bases, with 14 bases between them. The CDR3 contains 13 residues. The CDR3 DNA reads TGTGCCAGCACTCCAGGGGATCGAGGGGAGCTGTTTTTT. This encodes CASTPGDRGELFF.

The CDR3 region is CASSFSGTHTGELFF. In nucleotides, the CDR3 is TGTGCCAGCAGTTTTAGTGGGACGCACACCGGGGAGCTGTTTTTT. The chain has TRBV12-3 or TRBV12-4 and TRBJ2-2; D tentatively fits TRBD1 or TRBD2 (5 bases each). The CDR3 loop spans 15 amino acids. V was trimmed by 3 bases and J by 3 bases, leaving 11 bases between them.

This rearrangement joins TRBV4-3 to TRBJ2-5; D call uncertain. V was clipped by 4 bases and J by 5 bases, with 20 bases between them. Germline V gene data show CDR1 as LGHNA and CDR2 as YSLEER. This CDR3 is built from 16 residues. CDR3 residues: CASSPDLFGFSETQYF. In DNA, the CDR3 is TGCGCCAGCAGCCCCGATTTATTCGGGTTTTCGGAGACCCAGTACTTC.

This clonotype turned up a few times. The V call is TRBV29-1, the J call TRBJ1-1; D might be TRBD1 (5 bases). The germline V and J ends were trimmed by 7 bases and 4 bases, with 16 bases remaining between them. Germline loops: CDR1 SQVTM, CDR2 ANQGSEA. This CDR3 is 13 amino acids long. CDR3 protein: CSAPGGGGTEAFF. The DNA of the CDR3 is TGCAGCGCCCCTGGGGGTGGGGGCACTGAAGCTTTCTTT.

The chain recombines TRBV10-3 with TRBJ2-3; 7 bases align to TRBD1. Germline lookup yields CDR1 ENHRY and CDR2 SYGVKD. The CDR3 is 15 residues long. The V gene end was trimmed by 6 bases and the J gene end by 2 bases; junction bases not matched to a gene: 8. This CDR3 reads CAIRTGDRSTDTQYF. CDR3 DNA: TGTGCCATCAGGACCGGGGACAGATCCACAGATACGCAGTATTTT.

The chain links TRBV28 to TRBJ2-3, with 8 positions matching TRBD1. CDR1 MDHEN and CDR2 SYDVKM come from the germline V gene. V was pared by 5 bases and J by 1 base, with 5 bases of the junction left unmatched. The CDR3 is 15 amino acids. The CDR3 region has the DNA TGTGCCAGCAGTATCCCGGGACAGGGCACAGATACGCAGTATTTT. Amino acids: CASSIPGQGTDTQYF. The whole variable domain, remainder taken from reference TRBV28 and TRBJ2-3, is DVKVTQSSRYLVKRTGEKVFLECVQDMDHENMFWYRQDPGLGLRLIYFSYDVKMKEKGDIPEGYSVSREKKERFSLILESASTNQTSMYLCASSIPGQGTDTQYFGPGTRLTVL.

This clonotype was detected a few times. The rearrangement links TRBV5-5 to TRBJ2-7; 7 nucleotides match TRBD1. This CDR3 is 13 amino acids long. The trim removed 3 bases at V and 6 bases at J, leaving 6 bases unmatched. Germline lookup yields CDR1 SGHKS and CDR2 YYEKEE (reference sequence). In DNA, the CDR3 is TGTGCCAGCAGCTGGGGACAGAAAAGCGAGCAGTACTTC. Protein: CASSWGQKSEQYF.